A single sample gave rise to the 22 T cell receptor beta chains below, sequenced in a study of cytomegalovirus exposure and HLA in healthy donors. Primers for the PCR totalled 60 Vbeta and 13 Jbeta. Here immunoSEQ multiplex PCR was the method, and the copy in TCRdb shows in-frame clones only, minus some. The sample shows some 190,000 clones, 75% to 90% of them seen only once. The specimen was PBMCs. These receptors all come from a woman aged 25 to 39 in good health and CMV-seronegative.

The rearrangement links TRBV5-1 to TRBJ2-1; 10 nucleotides match TRBD2. In germline, CDR1 is SGHRS, CDR2 YFSETQ. The CDR3 length is 15 residues. Losses at the gene ends were 1 base for V and 4 bases for J; bases not matched to a gene: 2. The CDR3 sequence: CASSLPSGGYNEQFF. In DNA form, the CDR3 reads TGCGCCAGCAGCTTGCCTAGCGGGGGATACAATGAGCAGTTCTTC.

This clone occurred once. The chain employs TRBV11-2 and TRBJ1-2; 9 bases agree with TRBD1. Germline loops: CDR1 SGHAT, CDR2 FQNNGV. V was pared by 3 bases and J by 8 bases, with 7 bases of the junction left unmatched. This CDR3 is 14 amino acids long. The CDR3 DNA reads as TGTGCCAGCAGCTTCGGGACAGGGCCGCGCGGCTACACCTTC. Residues: CASSFGTGPRGYTF.

The rearrangement uses TRBV2 and TRBJ2-6; unclear D gene. This CDR3 spans 14 amino acids. The V end lost 6 bases, the J end lost 7 bases, and 13 bases lay between the germline ends. CDR1 is SNHLY and CDR2 is FYNNEI in the germline V gene. The CDR3 coding sequence is TGTGCCAGCAGAGCTACTCTGGGCGCCAACGTCCTGACTTTC. Translation: CASRATLGANVLTF.

The chain joins TRBV7-9 to TRBJ2-7, with D possibly matching TRBD2 (6 bases). V was pared by 5 bases and J by 0 bases, with 14 bases between. The CDR3 has 15 amino acids. From germline, CDR1 is SEHNR and CDR2 FQNEAQ (reference sequence). The CDR3 here is CASSARRETSYEQYF. CDR3 nucleotides: TGTGCCAGCAGCGCTAGGAGGGAGACCTCCTACGAGCAGTACTTC.

The chain carries TRBV2 and TRBJ2-3, with a weak D call TRBD2 (6 bases). V was pared by 8 bases and J by 0 bases, with 12 bases between. This CDR3 spans 14 amino acids. Per the germline V gene, CDR1 is SNHLY and CDR2 is FYNNEI. The CDR3, as DNA: TGTGCCAGCGATGGCGGGACGAGCACAGATACGCAGTATTTT. It specifies CASDGGTSTDTQYF. Together with reference TRBV2 and TRBJ2-3, the CDR3 gives the full variable domain: EPEVTQTPSHQVTQMGQEVILRCVPISNHLYFYWYRQILGQKVEFLVSFYNNEISEKSEIFDDQFSVERPDGSNFTLKIRSTKLEDSAMYFCASDGGTSTDTQYFGPGTRLTVL.

This chain connects TRBV5-1 to TRBJ1-3; no reliable D call. V was clipped by 0 bases and J by 2 bases, with 6 bases between them. This CDR3 region has 14 residues. The V gene's germline CDR1 is SGHRS and CDR2 YFSETQ. DNA for the CDR3: TGCGCCAGCAGCTTGGGTGGAGCTGGAAACACCATATATTTT. Translated: CASSLGGAGNTIYF.

V usage is TRBV2 and J usage is TRBJ1-1, with D uncertain. The V gene's germline CDR1 is SNHLY and CDR2 FYNNEI. The V end lost 4 bases, the J end lost 0 bases, and 9 bases lay between the germline ends. CDR3 length: 14 residues. CDR3 region: CASSVGGMNTEAFF. The CDR3 bases are TGTGCCAGCAGTGTTGGCGGTATGAACACTGAAGCTTTCTTT.

This sequence joins TRBV28 and TRBJ2-7; 7 bases agree with TRBD2. V lost 6 bases and J lost 3; bases outside the gene matches: 5. Per the germline V gene, CDR1 is MDHEN and CDR2 is SYDVKM. The CDR3 runs 13 residues. CDR3 loop: CASRSGGGYEQYF. The CDR3, as DNA: TGTGCCAGCAGGAGTGGGGGGGGCTACGAGCAGTACTTC. The variable domain in full, with the rest retrieved from reference TRBV28 and TRBJ2-7, is DVKVTQSSRYLVKRTGEKVFLECVQDMDHENMFWYRQDPGLGLRLIYFSYDVKMKEKGDIPEGYSVSREKKERFSLILESASTNQTSMYLCASRSGGGYEQYFGPGTRLTVT.

V usage is TRBV29-1 and J usage is TRBJ2-3, with a weak D call TRBD2 (7 bases). CDR1 and CDR2 from the germline V gene are SQVTM and ANQGSEA. With 3 bases removed from V and 3 bases from J, the gap between germline ends came to 10 bases. The CDR3 sequence is 13 residues long. The CDR3 sequence: CSVDRGGTDTQYF. The CDR3 region has the DNA TGCAGCGTTGACAGGGGAGGGACAGATACGCAGTATTTT.

About this clone: At one boundary the junction diverges from the germline segment, which might be a read error. In nucleotides, the CDR3 is TGTGCTAGCAGCTTAAGGCAAGGGGCGACCTACGAGCAGTACTTC. Encoded protein: CASSLRQGATYEQYF. The chain recombines TRBV7-7 with TRBJ2-7; D might be TRBD1 (5 bases). The CDR3 has 15 amino acids. Germline V gives CDR1 SSHAT, CDR2 FNYEAQ (reference sequence).

This clone occurred once. CDR3: CASSRLLASYEQYF. CDR3 nucleotide sequence: TGTGCCAGCAGCCGACTACTAGCGTCCTACGAGCAGTACTTC. The rearrangement uses TRBV7-2 and TRBJ2-7; 7 bases align to TRBD2. Per germline, CDR1 SGHTA and CDR2 FQGNSA. The CDR3 extends over 14 amino acids. With 5 bases clipped from V and 1 base from J, the junction kept 5 bases outside the gene matches. Looking up the rest from reference TRBV7-2 and TRBJ2-7 gives the full variable domain: GAGVSQSPSNKVTEKGKDVELRCDPISGHTALYWYRQSLGQGLEFLIYFQGNSAPDKSGLPSDRFSAERTGGSVSTLTIQRTQQEDSAVYLCASSRLLASYEQYFGPGTRLTVT.

This clone was picked up one time. The chain links TRBV5-4 to TRBJ2-7; 8 positions match TRBD2. Germline CDR1 and CDR2: SGHNT and YYREEE (reference sequence). Losses at the gene ends were 0 bases for V and 4 bases for J; bases not matched to a gene: 6. The CDR3 length is 15 residues. The CDR3 sequence is CASSLGISGEYEQYF. DNA for the CDR3: TGTGCCAGCAGCTTGGGTATTAGCGGGGAATACGAGCAGTACTTC.

This chain joins TRBV4-1 and TRBJ2-3, with 7 bases that match TRBD2. This CDR3 contains 14 residues. Trimming removed 11 bases from V and 0 bases from J; junction bases left unmatched: 8. Germline V gives CDR1 MGHRA, CDR2 YSYEKL. CDR3 DNA sequence: TGCGCCGTCCGGGAGGACCCAAGCACAGATACGCAGTATTTT. Translation gives CAVREDPSTDTQYF.

The chain recombines TRBV7-8 with TRBJ1-2; D possibly corresponds to TRBD1 (6 bases). This CDR3 has 12 amino acids. Germline V lookup: CDR1 SGHVS, CDR2 FQNEAQ. V dropped 5 bases and J dropped 8 bases, with 12 bases sitting between them. The CDR3 is CASSPIGGGYTF. The CDR3, as DNA: TGTGCCAGCAGCCCTATAGGGGGAGGCTACACCTTC. The full variable domain, with the rest looked up from reference TRBV7-8 and TRBJ1-2, is GAGVSQSPRYKVAKRGQDVALRCDPISGHVSLFWYQQALGQGPEFLTYFQNEAQLDKSGLPSDRFFAERPEGSVSTLKIQRTQQEDSAVYLCASSPIGGGYTFGSGTRLTVV.

V and J are TRBV6-5 and TRBJ2-4, with a weak D call TRBD1 (6 bases). Germline CDR1 is MNHEY and CDR2 is SVGAGI. The CDR3 contains 14 residues. V lost 5 bases, J lost 6 bases, and 14 bases lay in between. The CDR3 coding sequence is TGTGCCAGCAGTAGACAGGTAGACGGAAACATTCAGTACTTC. Its translation: CASSRQVDGNIQYF.

In nucleotides, the CDR3 is TGTGCCACCAGCAGAGATCCAGGGAGGGGATGGAACTATGGCTACACCTTC. As protein: CATSRDPGRGWNYGYTF. The chain links TRBV15 to TRBJ1-2; TRBD1 is a possible D gene (5 bases). The V end lost 0 bases, the J end lost 2 bases, and 16 bases lay between the germline ends. CDR3 size: 17 residues. Germline V gene lookup returns CDR1 LNHNV and CDR2 YYDKDF (reference sequence).

The J gene is TRBJ2-7, the V gene TRBV28; no clear D gene. There are 13 residues in the CDR3. The V end lost 5 bases, the J end lost 4 bases, and 12 bases lay between the germline ends. Germline CDR1 MDHEN, CDR2 SYDVKM. Here the CDR3 DNA reads TGTGCCAGCAGTCCCCTGGGCCCTTACGAGCAGTACTTC. It yields the protein CASSPLGPYEQYF.

This chain uses TRBV29-1 with TRBJ1-2; 9 bases line up with TRBD1. The CDR3 is 13 residues long. V shed 7 bases, J shed 6 bases, and the junction held 9 bases outside the gene matches. Germline V gives CDR1 SQVTM, CDR2 ANQGSEA. This CDR3 is CSADRDRVNGYTF. CDR3 in DNA: TGCAGCGCCGACCGGGACAGGGTAAATGGCTACACCTTC.

J is TRBJ1-4 and V is TRBV28; 7 bases agree with TRBD1. Germline CDR1 reads MDHEN; CDR2 reads SYDVKM. Trimming cost V 4 bases and J 1 base; bases outside gene matches: 6. This CDR3 contains 16 residues. The CDR3 DNA follows: TGTGCCAGCAGTTCTGGACAGGCTGGAACTAATGAAAAACTGTTTTTT. Its translation: CASSSGQAGTNEKLFF.

The J gene is TRBJ1-1, the V gene TRBV28, with unresolved D. This CDR3 contains 15 residues. CDR1 and CDR2 (germline): MDHEN, SYDVKM. V lost 5 bases to trimming and J lost 5 bases, with 18 bases between them. The CDR3 DNA is TGTGCCAGCAGTATAACAAATTCTGGGAGGACTGAAGCTTTCTTT. Amino acids: CASSITNSGRTEAFF.

The chain has TRBV6-6 and TRBJ2-7, with D perhaps matching TRBD1 (5 bases). This CDR3 region has 13 residues. Germline CDR1 and CDR2: MNHNY and SVGAGI (reference sequence). V dropped 6 bases and J dropped 0 bases, with 9 bases sitting between them. The CDR3 DNA sequence: TGTGCCAGCAGCCGCAGGGACTCCTACGAGCAGTACTTC. Residues: CASSRRDSYEQYF.

The CDR3, as DNA: TGCGCCAGCAGCCAGCGCGCTTTCAAGACTTCCTCCGACTACGAGCAGTACTTC. Its translation is CASSQRAFKTSSDYEQYF. The chain carries TRBV4-1 and TRBJ2-7; no clear D gene. V shed 3 bases and J shed 3 bases, with 24 bases lying between them. CDR1 is MGHRA and CDR2 is YSYEKL in the germline V gene. This CDR3 is built from 18 residues.